What follows are 20 T cell receptor beta chains derived from one specimen sequenced in a study of blood T cells in healthy people across ages. Combining a sample-barcoded 5' primer with a J-beta primer mix, a second PCR ran for roughly 6 to 12 cycles. TCRdb reprocessed the 5' RACE reads with MiXCR, giving one entry per CDR3 protein. There are 1.5 million to 2 million distinct CDR3 sequences in the sample; 28% occur only once, and roughly 8.2% lies in the top ten. Sequenced input: blood. Receptors were obtained from a woman aged 30 to 39 in good health.

Comment on this clonotype: A much larger clone lies one base from this, so it may be a read error. The V and J genes are TRBV6-1 and TRBJ2-1, with 9 positions matching TRBD1. Trimming cost V 5 bases and J 13 bases; bases outside gene matches: 24. The germline CDR1 and CDR2 sequences are MNHNS and SASEGT. This CDR3 region has 18 residues. CDR3 sequence: CASSRTGAAGLAKNIQFF. CDR3 in DNA: TGTGCCAGCAGTCGGACAGGGGCCGCGGGCTTGGCCAAAAACATTCAGTTCTTC.

A few counts support this clonotype. This chain joins TRBV6-5 and TRBJ1-2, with unresolved D. V lost 6 bases and J 2 bases, leaving 16 bases between the germline ends. Germline CDR1 is MNHEY and CDR2 is SVGAGI. The CDR3 has 15 amino acids. As DNA, the CDR3 is TGTGCCAGCAGCGAAAGATCCGGGAAAAACTATGGCTACACCTTC. Translation: CASSERSGKNYGYTF.

This clonotype was detected ten times or more. The V gene is TRBV5-1, the J gene TRBJ2-1, with 12 bases matching TRBD2. V was pared by 0 bases and J by 5 bases, with 6 bases of the junction left unmatched. The CDR3 runs 17 residues. CDR1 and CDR2 (germline): SGHRS, YFSETQ. DNA for the CDR3: TGCGCCAGCAGCTTGGGCTGGCTAGCGGGGGGGCACAATGAGCAGTTCTTC. Its protein is CASSLGWLAGGHNEQFF. Drawing the rest from reference TRBV5-1 and TRBJ2-1, the complete variable domain is KAGVTQTPRYLIKTRGQQVTLSCSPISGHRSVSWYQQTPGQGLQFLFEYFSETQRNKGNFPGRFSGRQFSNSRSEMNVSTLELGDSALYLCASSLGWLAGGHNEQFFGPGTRLTVL.

The rearrangement joins TRBV7-9 to TRBJ2-1; TRBD1 matches 8 bases. Germline V gene sequence: CDR1 SEHNR, CDR2 FQNEAQ (reference sequence). This CDR3 contains 14 residues. The V gene end was trimmed by 4 bases and the J gene end by 6 bases; junction bases not matched to a gene: 5. As DNA, the CDR3 is TGTGCCAGCAGCTCCAACAGGGGGTTCAATGAGCAGTTCTTC. Amino acids: CASSSNRGFNEQFF. The full variable domain, in which reference TRBV7-9 and TRBJ2-1 provide the parts outside the CDR3, is DTGVSQNPRHKITKRGQNVTFRCDPISEHNRLYWYRQTLGQGPEFLTYFQNEAQLEKSRLLSDRFSAERPKGSFSTLEIQRTEQGDSAMYLCASSSNRGFNEQFFGPGTRLTVL.

This clonotype was seen a handful of times. CDR3 protein: CSVNPEATDTQYF. The DNA of the CDR3 is TGCAGTGTTAACCCCGAGGCCACAGATACGCAGTATTTT. The chain recombines TRBV20-1 with TRBJ2-3; D gene ambiguous. CDR1 DFQATT and CDR2 SNEGSKA come from the germline V gene (reference sequence). V gave up 7 bases and J gave up 2 bases, with 13 bases separating them. The CDR3 sequence is 13 residues long.

This clonotype was found a few times. V usage is TRBV7-2 and J usage is TRBJ2-5; 8 positions agree with TRBD2. J gave up 4 bases and V 4 bases, and 8 bases lay outside the gene matches. The CDR3 length is 15 residues. Germline loops: CDR1 SGHTA, CDR2 FQGNSA. CDR3 bases: TGTGCCAGCAGCTGGAGCGGGAGAGTCCGAGAGACCCAGTACTTC. Protein product: CASSWSGRVRETQYF.

This clonotype was seen more than once but under ten times. One end of the junction varies from germline; a read error may be responsible. V usage is TRBV7-9 and J usage is TRBJ2-1; D gene ambiguous. The CDR3 runs to 13 residues. Germline CDR1 and CDR2: SEHNR and FQNEAQ (reference sequence). CDR3 protein: CANSLVHGIEQFF. The DNA of the CDR3 is TGTGCCAACAGCTTAGTTCATGGGATTGAGCAGTTCTTC.

The chain couples TRBV15 to TRBJ2-1; TRBD2 matches 9 bases. This CDR3 has 18 amino acids. CDR1 and CDR2 (germline): LNHNV, YYDKDF (reference sequence). Trimming at V came to 1 base and at J to 3 bases, leaving 10 bases not matched to a gene. CDR3 protein: CATSRVSPRAGGYNEQFF. CDR3 DNA sequence: TGTGCCACCAGCAGAGTCTCCCCTAGAGCGGGAGGCTACAATGAGCAGTTCTTC.

This clonotype was seen many times. This chain uses TRBV29-1 with TRBJ2-1; TRBD2 matches at 10 bases. V shed 8 bases, J shed 5 bases, and the junction held 9 bases outside the gene matches. Germline assignment: CDR1 SQVTM and CDR2 ANQGSEA. The CDR3 runs to 14 residues. CDR3 DNA sequence: TGCAGCTTTCAGGGGCTAGCGGGAGACAATGAGCAGTTCTTC. This gives the protein CSFQGLAGDNEQFF.

The V gene is TRBV30, the J gene TRBJ2-5; the match to TRBD1 covers 7 bases. The CDR3 runs to 12 residues. The V and J ends lost 3 bases and 13 bases, in that order; junction bases with no gene match: 11. Germline-derived CDR1 and CDR2 are GTSNPN and SVGIG (reference sequence). The CDR3 DNA reads as TGTGCCTGGAGGGTCGATGGACAGGTCACGTACTTC. Translating gives CAWRVDGQVTYF.

Comments on this clonotype: Just one base apart from a much larger clone, this may be a read error. The V call is TRBV20-1, the J call TRBJ2-1, with D tentatively TRBD2 (5 bases). Germline V gene data show CDR1 as DFQATT and CDR2 as SNEGSKA (reference sequence). The CDR3 covers 11 residues. CDR3 loop: CGASSANEQFF. Here the CDR3 DNA reads TGCGGTGCTAGCTCCGCCAATGAGCAGTTCTTC.

As regards this clonotype: It may be a read error: a sequence one base away is much more abundant. The chain employs TRBV29-1 and TRBJ2-1; D might be TRBD1 or TRBD2, each matching 5 bases. V was cut by 5 bases and J by 9 bases, with 17 bases left in between. Germline V gene sequence: CDR1 SQVTM, CDR2 ANQGSEA. This CDR3 is 13 amino acids long. CDR3 region: CSVHDGGRFEQFF. CDR3 nucleotides: TGCAGCGTTCATGATGGGGGTCGGTTTGAGCAGTTCTTC.

This clonotype has just a few counts. As DNA, the CDR3 is TGTGCCACCACCGGGACAGGGGGCGTAGATACGCAGTATTTT. Translated, it gives CATTGTGGVDTQYF. This chain links TRBV24-1 with TRBJ2-3; 12 bases line up with TRBD1. Germline assignment: CDR1 KGHDR and CDR2 SFDVKD. V lost 8 bases, J lost 5 bases, and 4 bases stayed unmatched. This CDR3 has 14 amino acids.

In its sample, this clonotype was seen many times. This chain uses TRBV4-1 with TRBJ2-5, with D possibly being TRBD1 (5 bases). The CDR3 covers 14 residues. Germline CDR1 is MGHRA and CDR2 is YSYEKL. V gave up 3 bases and J gave up 5 bases, with 13 bases separating them. DNA of the CDR3: TGCGCCAGCAGCCAGGGGCCTCTAGGCGAGACCCAGTACTTC. It encodes CASSQGPLGETQYF.

The V and J genes are TRBV5-1 and TRBJ2-5; 7 nucleotides agree with TRBD2. The length of the CDR3 is 15 residues. The J segment lost 7 bases and the V segment lost 4 bases, leaving 13 bases of the junction unmatched. In germline, CDR1 is SGHRS, CDR2 YFSETQ. CDR3 residues: CASSRSGGGETTQYF. The CDR3 DNA reads as TGCGCCAGCAGCCGGAGTGGGGGGGGGGAAACGACCCAGTACTTC.

There are a few counts of this clonotype. V gene TRBV18 combines with J gene TRBJ2-7, with D maybe TRBD1 (5 bases). CDR1 is KGHSH and CDR2 is LQKENI in the germline V gene. The CDR3 has 13 residues. The V and J ends lost 4 bases and 2 bases respectively, with 9 bases between them. In DNA, the CDR3 is TGTGCCAGCTCACAGGACAATACCTACGAGCAGTACTTC. It is translated as CASSQDNTYEQYF.

This rearrangement joins TRBV27 to TRBJ2-7; unclear D gene. Between the trimmed V and J ends, which lost 6 bases and 6 bases, there was a span of 15 bases. Germline V gives CDR1 MNHEY, CDR2 SMNVEV (reference sequence). The CDR3 consists of 13 residues. This chain's CDR3 is CASRYSSPLEQYF. In nucleotides, the CDR3 is TGTGCCAGCAGGTACTCCAGCCCTCTCGAGCAGTACTTC.

The chain uses TRBV20-1 and TRBJ2-3; D is uncertain. Germline lookup yields CDR1 DFQATT and CDR2 SNEGSKA (reference sequence). CDR3 length: 14 residues. The V and J ends lost 5 bases and 0 bases respectively, with 12 bases between them. CDR3 DNA sequence: TGCAGTGCTCGTTCAGGCTCTAGCACAGATACGCAGTATTTT. Translated, it gives CSARSGSSTDTQYF.

This clonotype was recorded at least ten times. V is TRBV6-5 and J is TRBJ2-7, with TRBD2 matching over 11 bases. V trimming: 5 bases; J trimming: 4 bases; junction bases outside the gene matches: 4. Germline CDR1 is MNHEY and CDR2 is SVGAGI. The CDR3 is made up of 14 amino acids. The CDR3 protein is CASSPSGRSYEQYF. The CDR3 bases are TGTGCCAGCAGTCCTAGCGGGAGGTCTTACGAGCAGTACTTC.

Regarding this clonotype: One junction end disagrees with the germline gene, perhaps due to a read error. V and J are TRBV5-5 and TRBJ1-1; possible D gene TRBD1, 5 bases. Germline values: CDR1 SGHKS, CDR2 YYEKEE (reference sequence). The CDR3 covers 13 residues. The CDR3, as DNA: TGTGCCAGTAGCTTTCGGAGGGGCACTGAAGCTTTCTTT. It specifies CASSFRRGTEAFF.